Following are 8 T cell receptor beta chains from one sample sequenced in a study of shared clonotypes between healthy human individuals (dated by TCRdb to 2018 to 2021). CD8 naive samples were CD45RO-negative cells positively selected for CCR7, giving a CD45RA+CCR7+ population that excluded TemRA cells. The method was the immunoSEQ multiplex PCR assay. In TCRdb, the immuneACCESS table is reduced to in-frame sequences with V and J assigned. These tables do not hold every clone; where another copy was compared, an unresolved V gene accounts for under half, and the others remain unexplained. This sample holds more than 2 million clones; roughly 94% were observed only once. Approximately 1.2% of the sample comes from the top ten. Sequenced sample: naive CD8+ T cells sorted from blood. The sample's cell subset or site label is to be understood as: CD45RA+CCR7+. These TCRs come from a man younger than 35 in good health.

As concerns this clone: A read error may account for a junction end that differs from germline. The CDR3 nucleotides read TGTGCTAGCAGCTTAACGGGGACCGACGAGCAGTACTTC. Translated: CASSLTGTDEQYF. This chain uses TRBV7-7 with TRBJ2-7; either TRBD1 or TRBD2 may supply D (5 bases each). In germline, CDR1 is SSHAT, CDR2 FNYEAQ (reference sequence). CDR3 length: 13 residues. Variable domain in full (rest from reference TRBV7-7 and TRBJ2-7): GAGVSQSPRYKVTKRGQDVTLRCDPISSHATLYWYQQALGQGPEFLTYFNYEAQPDKSGLPSDRFSAERPEGSISTLTIQRTEQRDSAMYRCASSLTGTDEQYFGPGTRLTVT.

The chain has TRBV10-3 and TRBJ2-5, with 8 bases aligning to TRBD2. Germline assignment: CDR1 ENHRY and CDR2 SYGVKD. The V and J ends lost 3 bases and 5 bases, in that order; junction bases with no gene match: 5. The CDR3 is 14 amino acids. In nucleotides, the CDR3 is TGTGCCATCAGTGACGGGGGGGCATGGGAGACCCAGTACTTC. The encoded protein is CAISDGGAWETQYF.

As for this clone: Other DNA sequences from this sample encode an identical CDR3 as well. The genes are TRBV4-1 and TRBJ2-1, with unresolved D. The germline CDR1 and CDR2 sequences are MGHRA and YSYEKL. With 0 bases removed from V and 4 bases from J, the gap between germline ends came to 7 bases. The length of the CDR3 is 14 residues. CDR3 loop: CASSQDGTYNEQFF. DNA of the CDR3: TGCGCCAGCAGCCAAGATGGCACTTACAATGAGCAGTTCTTC.

The chain uses TRBV4-1 and TRBJ1-4; D gene uncertain. CDR3 length: 14 amino acids. V lost 0 bases and J lost 6, with 8 bases in between. CDR1 and CDR2 (germline): MGHRA, YSYEKL. CDR3: CASSQDSRDEKLFF. DNA for the CDR3: TGCGCCAGCAGCCAAGATTCGCGAGATGAAAAACTGTTTTTT.

The gene calls are TRBV10-1 and TRBJ1-5; TRBD1 might be the D (5 bases). This CDR3 contains 16 residues. Trimming took 6 bases from V and 1 from J, leaving 16 bases between them. Germline V lookup: CDR1 WNHNN, CDR2 SYGVQD (reference sequence). The CDR3 is CASSQKTEGSNQPQHF. Written as DNA, the CDR3 is TGCGCCAGCAGCCAGAAGACGGAGGGGAGCAATCAGCCCCAGCATTTT.

Of note for this clone: The same CDR3 is also encoded by other DNA sequences in this sample. This rearrangement joins TRBV5-8 to TRBJ1-5; D remains ambiguous. There are 14 residues in the CDR3. Trimming removed 0 bases at V and 2 bases at J, with 6 bases between. Germline assignment: CDR1 SGHTS and CDR2 YDEGEE. CDR3 loop: CASSLGTGNQPQHF. CDR3 coding DNA: TGTGCCAGCAGCTTGGGGACGGGCAATCAGCCCCAGCATTTT.

This clone was seen once. The chain links TRBV27 to TRBJ1-5; D is perhaps TRBD1 (5 bases). Germline CDR1 and CDR2: MNHEY and SMNVEV (reference sequence). This CDR3 is 16 amino acids long. V lost 2 bases, J lost 3 bases, and 14 bases lay in between. Here the CDR3 reads CASSLAPGPNNQPQHF. As DNA, the CDR3 is TGTGCCAGCAGTTTAGCGCCAGGGCCCAACAATCAGCCCCAGCATTTT.

The chain joins TRBV10-3 to TRBJ2-1, with TRBD2 matching 9 bases. CDR1 ENHRY and CDR2 SYGVKD come from the germline V gene. The ends lost 2 bases at V and 3 bases at J; junction bases unmatched: 2. The CDR3 consists of 15 residues. CDR3 region: CAISEGLAFYNEQFF. In DNA, the CDR3 is TGTGCCATCAGTGAGGGACTAGCGTTCTACAATGAGCAGTTCTTC.